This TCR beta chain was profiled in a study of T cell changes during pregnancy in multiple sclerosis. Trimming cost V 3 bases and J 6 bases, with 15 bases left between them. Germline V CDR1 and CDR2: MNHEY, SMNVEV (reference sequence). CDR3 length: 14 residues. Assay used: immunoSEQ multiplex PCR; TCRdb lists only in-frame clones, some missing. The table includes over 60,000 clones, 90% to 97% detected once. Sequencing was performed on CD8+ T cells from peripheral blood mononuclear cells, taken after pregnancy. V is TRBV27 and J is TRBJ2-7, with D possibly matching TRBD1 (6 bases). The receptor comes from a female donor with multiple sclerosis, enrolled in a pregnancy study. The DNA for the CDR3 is TGTGCCAGCAGTTTCGGGCAGGGGTTGGGCGAGCAGTACTTC. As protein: CASSFGQGLGEQYF.